This entry describes one TCR beta chain. What it recognizes is unknown. CDR3 length: 14 amino acids. The germline V and J ends were trimmed by 5 bases and 1 base, with 11 bases remaining between them. From germline, CDR1 is MNHEY and CDR2 SVGAGI. Analyses pooled second doses at about 4 or about 12 weeks. These data originate in a study of T cell responses to AZD1222 COVID-19 vaccine. Study-level findings and limits: Spike was spanned by vaccine-associated CD4 TCRs, with dominance at 160-218 and 743-854. Clonal diversity was possibly underestimated, and white British individuals and females predominated among donors.

Profiled with immunoSEQ multiplex PCR; TCRdb holds only in-frame clones, not every one. The sample carries some 84,000 clones, 70% to 90% recorded once. The input for sequencing was peripheral blood, taken 28 days after the second AZD1222 dose. This receptor was identified in an adult who received the AZD1222 COVID-19 vaccine. This chain joins TRBV6-5 and TRBJ2-5; D remains unclear. DNA for the CDR3: TGTGCCAGCAGTCTTACGGGCAGCCAAGAGACCCAGTACTTC. The encoded protein is CASSLTGSQETQYF.